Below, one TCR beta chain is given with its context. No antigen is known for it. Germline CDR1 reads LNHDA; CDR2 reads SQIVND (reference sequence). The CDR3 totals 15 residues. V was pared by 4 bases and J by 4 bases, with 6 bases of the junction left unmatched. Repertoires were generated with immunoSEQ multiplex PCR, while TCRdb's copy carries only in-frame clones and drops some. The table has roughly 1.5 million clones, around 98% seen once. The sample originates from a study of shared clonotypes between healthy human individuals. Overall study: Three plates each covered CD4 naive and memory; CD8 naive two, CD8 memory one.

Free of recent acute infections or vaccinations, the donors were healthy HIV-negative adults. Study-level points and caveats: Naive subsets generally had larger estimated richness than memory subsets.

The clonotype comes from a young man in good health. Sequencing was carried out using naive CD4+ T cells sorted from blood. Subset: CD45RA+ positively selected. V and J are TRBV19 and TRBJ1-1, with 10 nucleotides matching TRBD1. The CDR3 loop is CASSRRTGGATEAFF. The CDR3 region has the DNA TGTGCCAGTAGTAGAAGGACAGGGGGGGCCACTGAAGCTTTCTTT. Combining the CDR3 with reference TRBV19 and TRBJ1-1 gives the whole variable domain DGGITQSPKYLFRKEGQNVTLSCEQNLNHDAMYWYRQDPGQGLRLIYYSQIVNDFQKGDIAEGYSVSREKKESFPLTVTSAQKNPTAFYLCASSRRTGGATEAFFGQGTRLTVV.